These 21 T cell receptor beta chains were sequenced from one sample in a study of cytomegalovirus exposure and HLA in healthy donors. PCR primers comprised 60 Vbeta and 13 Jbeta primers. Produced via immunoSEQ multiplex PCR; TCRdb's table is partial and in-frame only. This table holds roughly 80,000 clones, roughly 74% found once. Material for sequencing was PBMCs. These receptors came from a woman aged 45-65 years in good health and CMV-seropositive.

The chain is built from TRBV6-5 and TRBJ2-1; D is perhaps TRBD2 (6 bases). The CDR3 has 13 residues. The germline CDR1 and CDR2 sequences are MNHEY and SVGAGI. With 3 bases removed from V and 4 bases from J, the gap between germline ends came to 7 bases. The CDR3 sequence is CASSYRGYNEQFF. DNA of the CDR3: TGTGCCAGCAGTTATCGGGGGTACAATGAGCAGTTCTTC.

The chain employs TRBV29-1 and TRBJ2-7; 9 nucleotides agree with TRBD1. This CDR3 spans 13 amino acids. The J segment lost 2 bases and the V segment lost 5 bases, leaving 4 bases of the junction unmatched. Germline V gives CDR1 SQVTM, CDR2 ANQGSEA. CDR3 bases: TGCAGCGTTCTGGGACAGGGCCCCTACGAGCAGTACTTC. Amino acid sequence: CSVLGQGPYEQYF.

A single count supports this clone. The CDR3 nucleotides are TGTGCCGTTGGGACTAGCGGGACCTTGGGGCAGTACTTC. It is translated as CAVGTSGTLGQYF. The rearrangement uses TRBV19 and TRBJ2-7, with TRBD2 matching over 13 bases. V lost 11 bases to trimming and J lost 9 bases; unmatched junction nucleotides: 10. CDR1 is LNHDA and CDR2 is SQIVND in the germline V gene (reference sequence). The CDR3 is 13 residues long.

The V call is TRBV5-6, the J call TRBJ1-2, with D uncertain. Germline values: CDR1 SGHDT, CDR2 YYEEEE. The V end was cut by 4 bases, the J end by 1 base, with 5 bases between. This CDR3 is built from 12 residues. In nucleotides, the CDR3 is TGTGCCAGCAGCCCGGGTAACTATGGCTACACCTTC. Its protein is CASSPGNYGYTF.

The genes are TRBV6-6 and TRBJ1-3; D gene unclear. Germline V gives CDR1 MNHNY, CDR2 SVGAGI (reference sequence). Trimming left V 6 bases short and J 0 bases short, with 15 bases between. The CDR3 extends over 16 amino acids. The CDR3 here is CASRRRMPLSGNTIYF. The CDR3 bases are TGTGCCAGCAGACGGAGAATGCCGCTCTCTGGAAACACCATATATTTT.

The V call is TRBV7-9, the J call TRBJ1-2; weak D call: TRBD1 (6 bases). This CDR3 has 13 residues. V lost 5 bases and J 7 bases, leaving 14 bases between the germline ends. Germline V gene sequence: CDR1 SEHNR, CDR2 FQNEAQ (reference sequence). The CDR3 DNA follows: TGTGCCAGCAGCGACCAGGGGATACCTGGCTACACCTTC. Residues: CASSDQGIPGYTF.

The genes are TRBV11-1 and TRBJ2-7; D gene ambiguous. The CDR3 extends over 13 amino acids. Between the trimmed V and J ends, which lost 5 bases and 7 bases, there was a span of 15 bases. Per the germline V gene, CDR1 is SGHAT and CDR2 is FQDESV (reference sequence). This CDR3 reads CASSTLRSGEQYF. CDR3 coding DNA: TGTGCCAGCAGCACCCTTCGGAGTGGTGAGCAGTACTTC.

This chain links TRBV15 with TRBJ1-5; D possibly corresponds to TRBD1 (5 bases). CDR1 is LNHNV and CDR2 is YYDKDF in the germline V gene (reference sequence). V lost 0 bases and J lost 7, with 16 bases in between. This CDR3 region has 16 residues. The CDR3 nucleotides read TGTGCCACCAGCAGAGATCACGCAGGGATCAAACAGCCCCAGCATTTT. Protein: CATSRDHAGIKQPQHF.

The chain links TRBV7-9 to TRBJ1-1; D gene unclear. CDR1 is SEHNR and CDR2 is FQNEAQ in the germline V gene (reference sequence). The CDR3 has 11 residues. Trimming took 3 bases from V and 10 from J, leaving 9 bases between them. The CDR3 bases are TGTGCCAGCAGCTTCGGGGAGTCAGCTTTCTTT. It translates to CASSFGESAFF.

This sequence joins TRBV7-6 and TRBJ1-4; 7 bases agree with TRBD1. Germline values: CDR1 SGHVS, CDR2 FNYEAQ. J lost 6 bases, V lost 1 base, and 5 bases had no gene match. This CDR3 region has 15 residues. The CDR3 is CASSLEGQAHEKLFF. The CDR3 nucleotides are TGTGCCAGCAGCTTAGAAGGACAGGCTCATGAAAAACTGTTTTTT.

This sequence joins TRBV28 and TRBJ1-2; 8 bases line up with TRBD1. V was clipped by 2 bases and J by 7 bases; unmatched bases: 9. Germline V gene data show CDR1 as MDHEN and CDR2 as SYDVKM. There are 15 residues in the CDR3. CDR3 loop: CASSLPTGAASGYTF. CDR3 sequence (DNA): TGTGCCAGCAGTTTACCGACAGGGGCAGCGAGTGGCTACACCTTC.

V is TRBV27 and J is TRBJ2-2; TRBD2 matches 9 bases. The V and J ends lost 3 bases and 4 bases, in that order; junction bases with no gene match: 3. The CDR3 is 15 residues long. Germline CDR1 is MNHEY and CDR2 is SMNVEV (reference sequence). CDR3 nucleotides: TGTGCCAGCAGTTTTTGGCGGGAGGGCACCGGGGAGCTGTTTTTT. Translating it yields CASSFWREGTGELFF.

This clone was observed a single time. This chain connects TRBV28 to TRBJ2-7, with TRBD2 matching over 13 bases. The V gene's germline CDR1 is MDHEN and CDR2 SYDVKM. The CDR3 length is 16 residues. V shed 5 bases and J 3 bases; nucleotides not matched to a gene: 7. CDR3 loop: CASSPGGTSGNYEQYF. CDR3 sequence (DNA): TGTGCCAGCAGTCCAGGAGGGACTAGCGGGAACTACGAGCAGTACTTC. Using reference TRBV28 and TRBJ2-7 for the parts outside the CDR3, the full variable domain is DVKVTQSSRYLVKRTGEKVFLECVQDMDHENMFWYRQDPGLGLRLIYFSYDVKMKEKGDIPEGYSVSREKKERFSLILESASTNQTSMYLCASSPGGTSGNYEQYFGPGTRLTVT.

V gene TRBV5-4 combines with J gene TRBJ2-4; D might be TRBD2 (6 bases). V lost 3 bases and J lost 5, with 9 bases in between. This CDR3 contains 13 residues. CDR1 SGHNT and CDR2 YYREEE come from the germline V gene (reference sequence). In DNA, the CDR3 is TGTGCCAGCAGCTCGCGACTAGAAAACATTCAGTACTTC. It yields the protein CASSSRLENIQYF. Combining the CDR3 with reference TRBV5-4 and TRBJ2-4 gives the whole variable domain ETGVTQSPTHLIKTRGQQVTLRCSSQSGHNTVSWYQQALGQGPQFIFQYYREEENGRGNFPPRFSGLQFPNYSSELNVNALELDDSALYLCASSSRLENIQYFGAGTRLSVL.

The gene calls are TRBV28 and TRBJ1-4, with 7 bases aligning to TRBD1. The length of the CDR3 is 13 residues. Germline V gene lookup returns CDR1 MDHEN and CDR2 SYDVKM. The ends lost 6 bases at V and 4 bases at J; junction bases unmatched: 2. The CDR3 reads CASRRQGNEKLFF. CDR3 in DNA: TGTGCCAGCAGGCGACAGGGTAATGAAAAACTGTTTTTT. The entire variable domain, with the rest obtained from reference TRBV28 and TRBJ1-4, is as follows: DVKVTQSSRYLVKRTGEKVFLECVQDMDHENMFWYRQDPGLGLRLIYFSYDVKMKEKGDIPEGYSVSREKKERFSLILESASTNQTSMYLCASRRQGNEKLFFGSGTQLSVL.

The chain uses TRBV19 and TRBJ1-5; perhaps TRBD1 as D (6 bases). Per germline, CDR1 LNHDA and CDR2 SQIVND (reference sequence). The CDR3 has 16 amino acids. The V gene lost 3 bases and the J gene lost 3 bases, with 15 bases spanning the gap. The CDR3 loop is CASSINSPGVNQPQHF. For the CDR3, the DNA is TGTGCCAGTAGTATCAATTCCCCAGGGGTCAATCAGCCCCAGCATTTT.

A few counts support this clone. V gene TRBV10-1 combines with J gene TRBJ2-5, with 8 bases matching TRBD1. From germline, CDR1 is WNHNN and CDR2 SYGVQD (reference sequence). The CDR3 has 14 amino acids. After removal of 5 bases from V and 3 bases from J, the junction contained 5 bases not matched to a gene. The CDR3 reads CASSPSTGEETQYF. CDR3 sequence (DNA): TGCGCCAGCAGTCCCTCGACAGGGGAAGAGACCCAGTACTTC.

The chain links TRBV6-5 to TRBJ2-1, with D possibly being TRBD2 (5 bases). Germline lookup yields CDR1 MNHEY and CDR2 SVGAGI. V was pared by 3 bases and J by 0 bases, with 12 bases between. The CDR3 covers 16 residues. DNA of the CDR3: TGTGCCAGCAGTTATTTAAGCGGCAGCTCCTACAATGAGCAGTTCTTC. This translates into CASSYLSGSSYNEQFF.

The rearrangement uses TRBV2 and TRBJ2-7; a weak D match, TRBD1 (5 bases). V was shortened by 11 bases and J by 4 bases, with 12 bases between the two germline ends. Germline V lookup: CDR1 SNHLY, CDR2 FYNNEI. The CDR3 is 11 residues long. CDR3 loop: CACLRGYEQYF. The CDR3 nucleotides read TGTGCCTGCCTTAGGGGTTACGAGCAGTACTTC.

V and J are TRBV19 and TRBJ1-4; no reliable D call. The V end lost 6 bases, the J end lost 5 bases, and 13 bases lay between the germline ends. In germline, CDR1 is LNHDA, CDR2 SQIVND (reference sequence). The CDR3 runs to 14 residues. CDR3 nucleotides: TGTGCCAGTAGACAAGGTGGCGGAAATGAAAAACTGTTTTTT. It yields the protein CASRQGGGNEKLFF.

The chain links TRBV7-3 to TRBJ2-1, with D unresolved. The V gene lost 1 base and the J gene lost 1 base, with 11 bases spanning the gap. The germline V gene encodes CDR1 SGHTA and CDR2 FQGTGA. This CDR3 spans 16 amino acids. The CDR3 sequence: CASSLSYRGSYNEQFF. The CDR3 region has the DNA TGTGCCAGCAGCTTAAGTTATCGCGGTTCCTACAATGAGCAGTTCTTC.